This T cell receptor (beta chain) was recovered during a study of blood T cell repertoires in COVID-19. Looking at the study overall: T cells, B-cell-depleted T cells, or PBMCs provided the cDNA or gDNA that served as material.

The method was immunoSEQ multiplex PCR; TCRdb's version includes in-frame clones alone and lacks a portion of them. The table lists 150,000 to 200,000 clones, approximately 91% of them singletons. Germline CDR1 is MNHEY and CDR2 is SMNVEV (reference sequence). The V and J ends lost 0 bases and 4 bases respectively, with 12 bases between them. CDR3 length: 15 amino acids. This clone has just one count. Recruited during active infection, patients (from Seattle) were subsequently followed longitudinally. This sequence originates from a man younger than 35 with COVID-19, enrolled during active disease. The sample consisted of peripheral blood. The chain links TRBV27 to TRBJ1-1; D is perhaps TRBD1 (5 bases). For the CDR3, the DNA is TGTGCCAGCAGTTTATCGCAGGGATTGGGCACTGAAGCTTTCTTT. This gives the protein CASSLSQGLGTEAFF.